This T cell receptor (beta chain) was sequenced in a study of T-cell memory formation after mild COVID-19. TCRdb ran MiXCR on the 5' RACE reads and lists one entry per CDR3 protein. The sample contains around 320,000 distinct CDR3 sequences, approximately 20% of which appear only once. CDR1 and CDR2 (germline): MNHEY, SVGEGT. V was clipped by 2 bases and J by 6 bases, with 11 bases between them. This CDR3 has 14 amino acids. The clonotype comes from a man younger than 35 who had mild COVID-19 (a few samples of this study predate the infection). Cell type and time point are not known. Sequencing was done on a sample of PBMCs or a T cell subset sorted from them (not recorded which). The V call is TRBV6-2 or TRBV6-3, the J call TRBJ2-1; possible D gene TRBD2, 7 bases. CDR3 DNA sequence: TGTGCCAGCAGTTACAGGGGGGGCCCCAATGAGCAGTTCTTC. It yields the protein CASSYRGGPNEQFF.